Given below is one T cell receptor (beta chain) in context. What it recognizes is unknown. This specimen belongs to a study of a mutant IDH1 vaccine in newly diagnosed glioma. Study summary: Patients received vaccination from 4-6 weeks after radiotherapy alone, or with temozolomide cycles.

The table came from immunoSEQ multiplex PCR; TCRdb's copy has only in-frame clones and leaves some out. The sample consists of 20,000 to 25,000 clones, less than 85% of them appearing once. The V end lost 2 bases, the J end lost 7 bases, and 12 bases lay between the germline ends. CDR1 and CDR2 from the germline V gene are SGHVS and FQNEAQ. The CDR3 contains 15 residues. Time point of the sample: week 11, during vaccination. In the vaccine, a single dose held 300 ug of the mutant IDH1 20-mer peptide, along with topical imiquimod. This clonotype originated in a man aged 18 to 30 with glioma. Some clones in this sample may be carry-over from other donors' samples. The rearrangement links TRBV7-8 to TRBJ1-6; perhaps TRBD1 as D (5 bases). The specimen was peripheral blood mononuclear cells (PBMCs), collected from a glioma patient whose treatment included an IDH1 peptide vaccine. CDR3 in DNA: TGTGCCAGCAGCTTAATGACAGTCCTAAATTCACCCCTCCACTTT. Translation gives CASSLMTVLNSPLHF.